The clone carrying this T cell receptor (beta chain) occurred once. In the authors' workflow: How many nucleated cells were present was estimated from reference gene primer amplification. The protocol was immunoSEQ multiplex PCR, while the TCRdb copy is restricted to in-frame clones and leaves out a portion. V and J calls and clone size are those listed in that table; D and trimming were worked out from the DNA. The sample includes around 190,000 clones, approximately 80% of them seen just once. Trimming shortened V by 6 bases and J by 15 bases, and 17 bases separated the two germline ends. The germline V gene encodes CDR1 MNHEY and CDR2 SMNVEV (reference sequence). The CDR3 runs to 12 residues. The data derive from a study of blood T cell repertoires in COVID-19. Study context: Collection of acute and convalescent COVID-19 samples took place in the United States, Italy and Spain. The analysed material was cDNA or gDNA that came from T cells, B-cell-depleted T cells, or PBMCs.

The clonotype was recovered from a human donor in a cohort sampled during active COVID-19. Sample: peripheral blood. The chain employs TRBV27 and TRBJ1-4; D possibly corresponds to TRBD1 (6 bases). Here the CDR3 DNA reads TGTGCCAGCAGGGAACAGGGCTCAGAATTGTTTTTT. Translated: CASREQGSELFF.